The clone carrying this T cell receptor beta chain was picked up many times. Trimming cost V 6 bases and J 0 bases; bases outside gene matches: 7. Germline CDR1 SGHDT, CDR2 YYEEEE. The CDR3 is made up of 16 amino acids. TCR beta CDR3 regions were amplified from RNA. The primer set for the first-round RT-PCR of the TCR CDR3 was HTBI. TCRdb reprocessed the multiplex PCR reads via MiXCR and lists one record per CDR3 protein. The sample lists a few hundred thousand distinct CDR3 sequences, about half seen once, with around 7.7% in the top ten. Uncontrolled infection, other autoimmune disease, pregnancy or lactation excluded patients. Diagnoses rested on clinical symptoms, serum thyroxine and TRAb, thyroid ultrasound and orbital computed tomography. This sample was taken from a study of T cells in Graves' hyperthyroidism and ophthalmopathy.

Sequencing used peripheral blood or thyroid tissue (not recorded which). The V and J genes are TRBV5-6 and TRBJ2-2; 8 nucleotides agree with TRBD2. This TCR derives from a woman younger than 30 with Graves' hyperthyroidism. The CDR3 loop reads CASTSGGWSNTGELFF. In DNA form, the CDR3 reads TGTGCCAGCACCTCGGGAGGGTGGTCGAACACCGGGGAGCTGTTTTTT.